Sequencing of this T cell receptor beta chain was carried out in a study of patients and donors after allogeneic stem cell transplantation. TCRdb re-analysed the RT-PCR reads in MiXCR, keeping a single row per CDR3 protein. Of hundreds of thousands of distinct CDR3 sequences listed, under 20% are singletons. With V trimmed by 4 bases and J by 8 bases, 9 bases remained unmatched. CDR3 length: 14 amino acids. The germline CDR1 and CDR2 sequences are GTSNPN and SVGIG (reference sequence). The V gene is TRBV30, the J gene TRBJ1-4; 8 nucleotides align to TRBD1. The sample consisted of blood, either unsorted or a sorted T cell fraction (not recorded which). This receptor was obtained from a human donor who was either an allogeneic HSCT recipient or a stem cell or donor lymphocyte infusion donor (not recorded which). It is not recorded whose cells these are; they may come from a transplant donor. This CDR3 reads CAWKYPGQEEKLFF. Here the CDR3 DNA reads TGTGCCTGGAAGTATCCGGGACAGGAAGAAAAACTGTTTTTT.